Below are 3 T cell receptor beta chains sequenced from a single sample in a study of blood T cell repertoires in COVID-19. Only in-frame clones appear in the TCRdb table, and some are missing; sequencing was by immunoSEQ multiplex PCR. The repertoire holds around 250,000 clones, with roughly 86% as singletons. The sequenced material came from peripheral blood. These receptor sequences come from a woman older than 75 with COVID-19, enrolled during active disease.

This clone has only a few counts. The V gene is TRBV9, the J gene TRBJ2-1; 10 bases agree with TRBD2. The CDR3 is 15 residues long. The V gene end was trimmed by 2 bases and the J gene end by 4 bases; junction bases not matched to a gene: 3. In germline, CDR1 is SGDLS, CDR2 YYNGEE. Here the CDR3 DNA reads TGTGCCAGCAGCGTTAGCGGGGGGCCGTACAATGAGCAGTTCTTC. The encoded protein is CASSVSGGPYNEQFF.

The J gene is TRBJ1-2, the V gene TRBV7-2, with unresolved D. Looked up from germline, CDR1 is SGHTA and CDR2 is FQGNSA. There are 14 residues in the CDR3. V lost 5 bases and J lost 8, with 18 bases in between. CDR3 nucleotide sequence: TGTGCCAGCAGCGTCCCTAGTGAGGCGGTGGGCTACACCTTC. It codes for CASSVPSEAVGYTF. Supplemented by reference TRBV7-2 and TRBJ1-2, the full variable domain reads GAGVSQSPSNKVTEKGKDVELRCDPISGHTALYWYRQSLGQGLEFLIYFQGNSAPDKSGLPSDRFSAERTGGSVSTLTIQRTQQEDSAVYLCASSVPSEAVGYTFGSGTRLTVV.

The V gene is TRBV19, the J gene TRBJ2-5; a possible D gene is TRBD1 (5 bases). CDR1 and CDR2 (germline): LNHDA, SQIVND (reference sequence). Deletions cut 3 bases from V and 5 bases from J, with 34 bases between. This CDR3 spans 21 amino acids. CDR3 DNA: TGTGCCAGTAGTATCGGTTTCGCAAAACGACGACAGTTAAGGAGTGAGGAGACCCAGTACTTC. Translated, it gives CASSIGFAKRRQLRSEETQYF.